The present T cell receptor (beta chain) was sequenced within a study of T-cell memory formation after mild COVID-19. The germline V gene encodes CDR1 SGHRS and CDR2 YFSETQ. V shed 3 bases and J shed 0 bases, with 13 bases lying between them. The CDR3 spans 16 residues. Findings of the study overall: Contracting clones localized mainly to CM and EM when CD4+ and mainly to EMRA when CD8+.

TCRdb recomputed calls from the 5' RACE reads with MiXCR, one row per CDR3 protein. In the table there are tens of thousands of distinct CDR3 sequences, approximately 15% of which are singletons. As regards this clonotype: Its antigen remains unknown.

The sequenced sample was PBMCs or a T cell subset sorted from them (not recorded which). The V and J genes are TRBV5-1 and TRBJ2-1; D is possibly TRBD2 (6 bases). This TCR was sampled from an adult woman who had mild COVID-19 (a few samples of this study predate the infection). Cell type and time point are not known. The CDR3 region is CASSSAPGGSYNEQFF. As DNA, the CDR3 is TGCGCCAGCAGCTCCGCCCCCGGGGGCTCCTACAATGAGCAGTTCTTC.